These T cell receptor beta chains were read from a single sample in a study of blood T cell repertoires in COVID-19. The assay was immunoSEQ multiplex PCR, and TCRdb's table has in-frame clones only and misses some. Found here are about 220,000 clones, under 90% of them singletons; the top ten hold around 3.5%. Sample: peripheral blood. These receptors came from a woman older than 75 with acute or convalescent COVID-19. The CDR3 runs from the conserved cysteine through the conserved F or W. D genes are given only for firm matches. The size of a clone is reported for some rows only, either as once, few or many, or as a class for expanded clones.

J gene: TRBJ1-5; V gene: TRBV2; D gene: NA; clone size: once; CDR3 protein: CASSAAGPGDQPQHF; CDR3 DNA: TGTGCCAGCAGTGCGGCTGGGCCAGGGGATCAGCCCCAGCATTTT
J gene: TRBJ2-1; V gene: TRBV19; D gene: NA; clone size: NA; CDR3 protein: CASSKFGVGDNEQFF; CDR3 DNA: TGTGCCAGTAGTAAGTTTGGGGTCGGGGACAATGAGCAGTTCTTC
J gene: TRBJ1-3; V gene: TRBV19; D gene: NA; clone size: NA; CDR3 protein: CASSIDRLSGNTIYF; CDR3 DNA: TGTGCCAGTAGTATAGACAGGCTCTCTGGAAACACCATATATTTT
J gene: TRBJ2-5; V gene: TRBV5-4; D gene: NA; clone size: NA; CDR3 protein: CASSLISASETQYF; CDR3 DNA: TGTGCCAGCAGCTTGATCAGCGCCAGTGAGACCCAGTACTTC
J gene: TRBJ1-6; V gene: TRBV19; D gene: NA; clone size: NA; CDR3 protein: CASSIKSLESSYNSPLHF; CDR3 DNA: TGTGCCAGTAGTATAAAGTCCCTGGAGAGCTCCTATAATTCACCCCTCCACTTT
J gene: TRBJ2-5; V gene: TRBV5-4; D gene: NA; clone size: NA; CDR3 protein: CASSFGTSLETQYF; CDR3 DNA: TGTGCCAGCAGCTTTGGAACTAGCTTGGAGACCCAGTACTTC
J gene: TRBJ2-3; V gene: TRBV7-3; D gene: TRBD1; clone size: NA; CDR3 protein: CASSLQGADTQYF; CDR3 DNA: TGTGCCAGCAGCTTACAGGGGGCAGATACGCAGTATTTT
J gene: TRBJ2-1; V gene: TRBV6-4; D gene: NA; clone size: NA; CDR3 protein: CASSGGQGSYNEQFF; CDR3 DNA: TGTGCCAGCAGTGGAGGTCAGGGGTCCTACAATGAGCAGTTCTTC
J gene: TRBJ2-5; V gene: TRBV19; D gene: NA; clone size: NA; CDR3 protein: CASSIDLEGETQYF; CDR3 DNA: TGTGCCAGTAGTATAGATCTAGAGGGAGAGACCCAGTACTTC
J gene: TRBJ1-2; V gene: TRBV7-9; D gene: TRBD1; clone size: NA; CDR3 protein: CASSPQGNYGYTF; CDR3 DNA: TGTGCCAGCAGCCCACAGGGGAACTATGGCTACACCTTC
J gene: TRBJ1-1; V gene: TRBV24-1; D gene: TRBD1; clone size: once; CDR3 protein: CATSALTGDGGTEAFF; CDR3 DNA: TGTGCCACCAGTGCCCTGACAGGGGATGGTGGCACTGAAGCTTTCTTT
J gene: TRBJ2-2; V gene: TRBV3-1/TRBV3-2; D gene: TRBD2; clone size: few; CDR3 protein: CASRRGPILAGGRSGELFF; CDR3 DNA: TGTGCCAGCAGGCGGGGACCCATCCTAGCGGGGGGCCGTAGCGGGGAGCTGTTTTTT
J gene: TRBJ1-2; V gene: TRBV29-1; D gene: TRBD1; clone size: many; CDR3 protein: CSGWTGGGGGYTF; CDR3 DNA: TGCAGCGGCTGGACAGGGGGCGGGGGTGGCTACACCTTC
J gene: TRBJ1-6; V gene: TRBV28; D gene: NA; clone size: once; CDR3 protein: CASSFPSGGASPLHF; CDR3 DNA: TGTGCCAGCAGTTTCCCGTCTGGGGGCGCTTCACCCCTCCACTTT
J gene: TRBJ2-2; V gene: TRBV10-3; D gene: TRBD1; clone size: NA; CDR3 protein: CAISDQTGNIGELFF; CDR3 DNA: TGTGCCATCAGTGATCAGACAGGGAATATCGGGGAGCTGTTTTTT
J gene: TRBJ2-7; V gene: TRBV5-1; D gene: NA; clone size: NA; CDR3 protein: CASSLDRIYEQYF; CDR3 DNA: TGCGCCAGCAGCTTGGACAGGATCTACGAGCAGTACTTC
J gene: TRBJ1-6; V gene: TRBV7-3; D gene: NA; clone size: NA; CDR3 protein: CASFQNLYGSPLHF; CDR3 DNA: TGTGCCAGCTTCCAAAATTTGTACGGGTCACCCCTCCACTTT
J gene: TRBJ2-1; V gene: TRBV7-3; D gene: TRBD1; clone size: NA; CDR3 protein: CASSSPRGDRGLPYNEQFF; CDR3 DNA: TGTGCCAGCAGCTCCCCTCGGGGGGACAGGGGTCTACCCTACAATGAGCAGTTCTTC
J gene: TRBJ2-7; V gene: TRBV28; D gene: TRBD1; clone size: NA; CDR3 protein: CASSFVTGLIYEQYF; CDR3 DNA: TGTGCCAGCAGTTTTGTGACAGGGTTGATTTACGAGCAGTACTTC
J gene: TRBJ2-5; V gene: TRBV11-2; D gene: NA; clone size: NA; CDR3 protein: CASSLNPRGRRETQYF; CDR3 DNA: TGTGCCAGCAGCCTTAACCCCCGGGGTAGGAGGGAGACCCAGTACTTC
J gene: TRBJ1-1; V gene: TRBV6-6; D gene: NA; clone size: NA; CDR3 protein: CASSHRTWDTEAFF; CDR3 DNA: TGTGCCAGCAGTCACCGGACTTGGGACACTGAAGCTTTCTTT
J gene: TRBJ2-5; V gene: TRBV7-9; D gene: TRBD1; clone size: NA; CDR3 protein: CASSSDRGLAETQYF; CDR3 DNA: TGTGCCAGCAGCTCCGACAGGGGATTAGCGGAGACCCAGTACTTC
J gene: TRBJ1-6; V gene: TRBV6-4; D gene: NA; clone size: NA; CDR3 protein: CASAIESYNSPLHF; CDR3 DNA: TGTGCCAGCGCGATTGAGTCCTATAATTCACCCCTCCACTTT
J gene: TRBJ2-7; V gene: TRBV24-1; D gene: TRBD2; clone size: few; CDR3 protein: CATSDGASGSPYEQYF; CDR3 DNA: TGTGCCACCAGTGATGGAGCTAGCGGGAGCCCCTACGAGCAGTACTTC
J gene: TRBJ1-4; V gene: TRBV5-4; D gene: NA; clone size: NA; CDR3 protein: CASSLRIGSGEKLFF; CDR3 DNA: TGTGCCAGCAGCTTAAGGATCGGTTCGGGGGAAAAACTGTTTTTT
J gene: TRBJ2-2; V gene: TRBV7-2; D gene: TRBD2; clone size: few; CDR3 protein: CASSLRSGGTGELFF; CDR3 DNA: TGTGCCAGCAGCCTAAGGAGCGGGGGCACCGGGGAGCTGTTTTTT
J gene: TRBJ1-2; V gene: TRBV4-1; D gene: NA; clone size: NA; CDR3 protein: CASSQVQGTDFGYTF; CDR3 DNA: TGCGCCAGCAGCCAAGTTCAGGGTACTGACTTTGGCTACACCTTC
J gene: TRBJ1-1; V gene: TRBV5-4; D gene: NA; clone size: NA; CDR3 protein: CASSPRYGPNTEAFF; CDR3 DNA: TGTGCCAGCAGCCCCAGGTACGGCCCGAACACTGAAGCTTTCTTT
J gene: TRBJ2-2; V gene: TRBV29-1; D gene: TRBD2; clone size: NA; CDR3 protein: CSVLAGGNTGELFF; CDR3 DNA: TGCAGCGTCCTAGCGGGGGGTAACACCGGGGAGCTGTTTTTT
J gene: TRBJ1-6; V gene: TRBV19; D gene: TRBD1; clone size: NA; CDR3 protein: CASSRRKGAASSYNSPLHF; CDR3 DNA: TGTGCCAGTAGTAGGCGCAAGGGGGCCGCCAGCTCCTATAATTCACCCCTCCACTTT
J gene: TRBJ2-1; V gene: TRBV7-2; D gene: NA; clone size: NA; CDR3 protein: CASSWRVDNEQFF; CDR3 DNA: TGTGCCAGCAGCTGGCGGGTCGACAATGAGCAGTTCTTC
J gene: TRBJ2-5; V gene: TRBV5-1; D gene: TRBD2; clone size: NA; CDR3 protein: CASSSLADGEETQYF; CDR3 DNA: TGCGCCAGCAGCTCGCTAGCGGACGGAGAAGAGACCCAGTACTTC
J gene: TRBJ1-4; V gene: TRBV4-2; D gene: TRBD1; clone size: NA; CDR3 protein: CASSLGGQGNEKLFF; CDR3 DNA: TGTGCCAGCAGCCTGGGGGGACAGGGGAATGAAAAACTGTTTTTT
J gene: TRBJ1-6; V gene: TRBV30; D gene: NA; clone size: NA; CDR3 protein: CAWSVWPGSYNSPLHF; CDR3 DNA: TGTGCCTGGAGTGTCTGGCCTGGCTCCTATAATTCACCCCTCCACTTT
J gene: TRBJ2-2; V gene: TRBV7-3; D gene: NA; clone size: few; CDR3 protein: CASSLNGVGELFF; CDR3 DNA: TGTGCCAGCAGCTTAAACGGAGTCGGGGAGCTGTTTTTT
J gene: TRBJ2-2; V gene: TRBV6-5; D gene: NA; clone size: once; CDR3 protein: CATVPGYRTGELFF; CDR3 DNA: TGTGCCACGGTCCCAGGGTATCGCACCGGGGAGCTGTTTTTT
J gene: TRBJ1-6; V gene: TRBV11-2; D gene: NA; clone size: NA; CDR3 protein: CASSSGGGSGNSPLHF; CDR3 DNA: TGTGCCAGCAGCTCGGGGGGGGGATCCGGTAATTCACCCCTCCACTTT
J gene: TRBJ2-2; V gene: TRBV3-1/TRBV3-2; D gene: TRBD2; clone size: NA; CDR3 protein: CASSRGADGGLTGELFF; CDR3 DNA: TGTGCCAGCAGCCGCGGGGCTGACGGGGGGTTGACCGGGGAGCTGTTTTTT
J gene: TRBJ2-1; V gene: TRBV27; D gene: NA; clone size: NA; CDR3 protein: CASSIPRGNEQFF; CDR3 DNA: TGTGCCAGCAGTATCCCTCGGGGGAATGAGCAGTTCTTC
J gene: TRBJ2-7; V gene: TRBV9; D gene: NA; clone size: NA; CDR3 protein: CASSGVSYEQYF; CDR3 DNA: TGTGCCAGCAGCGGAGTCTCCTACGAGCAGTACTTC
J gene: TRBJ2-7; V gene: TRBV3-1/TRBV3-2; D gene: NA; clone size: few; CDR3 protein: CASSRNTYEQYF; CDR3 DNA: TGTGCCAGCAGCCGAAACACCTACGAGCAGTACTTC
J gene: TRBJ1-1; V gene: TRBV7-2; D gene: NA; clone size: few; CDR3 protein: CASSFTQTEAFF; CDR3 DNA: TGTGCCAGCAGCTTTACACAGACTGAAGCTTTCTTT
J gene: TRBJ1-2; V gene: TRBV12-3/TRBV12-4; D gene: NA; clone size: NA; CDR3 protein: CASRWDTQRGYTF; CDR3 DNA: TGTGCCAGCAGGTGGGACACCCAGAGGGGCTACACCTTC
J gene: TRBJ2-3; V gene: TRBV7-3; D gene: TRBD1; clone size: NA; CDR3 protein: CASSDRGLRDTQYF; CDR3 DNA: TGTGCCAGCAGCGACAGGGGGCTGAGAGATACGCAGTATTTT
J gene: TRBJ1-1; V gene: TRBV10-3; D gene: TRBD1; clone size: NA; CDR3 protein: CAISRDRGRVGAFF; CDR3 DNA: TGTGCCATCAGCCGGGACAGGGGACGGGTGGGAGCTTTCTTT
J gene: TRBJ2-1; V gene: TRBV2; D gene: NA; clone size: NA; CDR3 protein: CASSAGPQGNEQFF; CDR3 DNA: TGTGCCAGCAGTGCGGGCCCTCAGGGCAATGAGCAGTTCTTC
J gene: TRBJ2-1; V gene: TRBV18; D gene: NA; clone size: NA; CDR3 protein: CASSPPGIADSSYNEQFF; CDR3 DNA: TGTGCCAGCTCACCCCCGGGGATAGCGGATAGCTCCTACAATGAGCAGTTCTTC
J gene: TRBJ2-3; V gene: TRBV4-2; D gene: TRBD2; clone size: NA; CDR3 protein: CASSFTSGLDTQYF; CDR3 DNA: TGTGCCAGCAGCTTCACTAGCGGCCTAGATACGCAGTATTTT
J gene: TRBJ1-6; V gene: TRBV5-4; D gene: TRBD1; clone size: NA; CDR3 protein: CASSFSDRGNSPLHF; CDR3 DNA: TGTGCCAGCAGCTTTAGCGACAGGGGTAATTCACCCCTCCACTTT